A single sample is the source of the 32 T cell receptor beta chains below, sequenced in a study of T cell responses to AZD1222 COVID-19 vaccine. Repertoires were generated with immunoSEQ multiplex PCR, while TCRdb's copy carries only in-frame clones and drops some. Of around 99,000 clones detected, 90% to 95% appear once; the ten largest clones hold roughly 7%. Sequences were derived from peripheral blood, sampled on day 0 of AZD1222 vaccination. The receptors were sampled from an adult in good health.

The CDR3 is CASRGGQGNAAQHF. The CDR3 nucleotides are TGTGCCAGCAGGGGTGGACAGGGTAACGCGGCCCAGCATTTT. This sequence joins TRBV2 and TRBJ1-5; 8 nucleotides align to TRBD1. This CDR3 contains 14 residues. CDR1 is SNHLY and CDR2 is FYNNEI in the germline V gene. The V segment lost 6 bases and the J segment 11 bases; nucleotides outside the gene matches: 12. Full variable domain (remainder filled in from reference TRBV2 and TRBJ1-5): EPEVTQTPSHQVTQMGQEVILRCVPISNHLYFYWYRQILGQKVEFLVSFYNNEISEKSEIFDDQFSVERPDGSNFTLKIRSTKLEDSAMYFCASRGGQGNAAQHFGDGTRLSIL.

The chain recombines TRBV2 with TRBJ1-2; 7 nucleotides agree with TRBD1. V lost 4 bases, J lost 0 bases, and 2 bases stayed unmatched. CDR1 is SNHLY, CDR2 FYNNEI, per germline. The CDR3 totals 14 residues. The CDR3 DNA sequence: TGTGCCAGCAGTGGGGACAGTCCTAACTATGGCTACACCTTC. Encoded protein: CASSGDSPNYGYTF.

The chain joins TRBV10-3 to TRBJ1-5; perhaps TRBD1 as D (5 bases). This CDR3 region has 15 residues. Germline V gene sequence: CDR1 ENHRY, CDR2 SYGVKD. Deletions cut 0 bases from V and 1 base from J, with 7 bases between. The DNA of the CDR3 is TGTGCCATCAGTGAGTCGTGGGGGAGCAATCAGCCCCAGCATTTT. This translates into CAISESWGSNQPQHF.

The chain links TRBV30 to TRBJ2-2; D call uncertain. V gave up 0 bases and J gave up 4 bases, with 9 bases separating them. The germline CDR1 and CDR2 sequences are GTSNPN and SVGIG (reference sequence). The CDR3 has 14 amino acids. In nucleotides, the CDR3 is TGTGCCTGGAGTGTAGGGATCTCCACCGGGGAGCTGTTTTTT. Residues: CAWSVGISTGELFF.

The chain's CDR3 is CASSATKSGEAFF. DNA of the CDR3: TGTGCCAGCAGCGCTACTAAGAGTGGTGAAGCTTTCTTT. The V call is TRBV7-3, the J call TRBJ1-1; D uncertain. Trimming stripped 5 bases from V and 7 bases from J, with 14 bases between. The CDR3 loop spans 13 amino acids. CDR1 is SGHTA and CDR2 is FQGTGA in the germline V gene. Full variable domain (outside the CDR3, taken from reference TRBV7-3 and TRBJ1-1): GAGVSQTPSNKVTEKGKYVELRCDPISGHTALYWYRQSLGQGPEFLIYFQGTGAADDSGLPNDRFFAVRPEGSVSTLKIQRTERGDSAVYLCASSATKSGEAFFGQGTRLTVV.

The J gene is TRBJ1-5, the V gene TRBV2; D is undetermined. Trimming removed 4 bases at V and 6 bases at J, with 13 bases between. CDR1 is SNHLY, CDR2 FYNNEI, per germline. CDR3 size: 14 residues. DNA for the CDR3: TGTGCCAGCAGTGTGGACGGCGGACGTCAGCCCCAGCATTTT. Translated, it gives CASSVDGGRQPQHF.

The chain joins TRBV5-6 to TRBJ1-5, with a weak D call TRBD1 (6 bases). The CDR3 runs 14 residues. CDR1 is SGHDT and CDR2 is YYEEEE in the germline V gene. Trimming took off 4 bases at V and 9 bases at J, with 17 bases between the two ends. CDR3 loop: CASSGGASGWPQHF. CDR3 in DNA: TGTGCCAGCAGCGGGGGGGCTTCTGGTTGGCCCCAGCATTTT.

The gene calls are TRBV29-1 and TRBJ1-1, with D tentatively TRBD1 (5 bases). Germline V gene data show CDR1 as SQVTM and CDR2 as ANQGSEA. The CDR3 contains 14 residues. V dropped 5 bases and J dropped 6 bases, with 19 bases sitting between them. The CDR3 bases are TGCAGCGTTACTCAAGCTGGGGGTTTCGCTGAAGCTTTCTTT. As protein: CSVTQAGGFAEAFF. The variable domain in full, completed from reference TRBV29-1 and TRBJ1-1, reads SAVISQKPSRDICQRGTSLTIQCQVDSQVTMMFWYRQQPGQSLTLIATANQGSEATYESGFVIDKFPISRPNLTFSTLTVSNMSPEDSSIYLCSVTQAGGFAEAFFGQGTRLTVV.

The V and J genes are TRBV4-2 and TRBJ1-3; D is undetermined. The V end was cut by 4 bases, the J end by 0 bases, with 10 bases between. Germline V gene data show CDR1 as LGHNA and CDR2 as YNFKEQ. This CDR3 is 15 amino acids long. The CDR3 DNA sequence: TGTGCCAGCAGCCGGTACCAGGACTCTGGAAACACCATATATTTT. Protein: CASSRYQDSGNTIYF.

The V gene is TRBV30, the J gene TRBJ2-1; 8 bases line up with TRBD2. Unmatched junction bases numbered 2, after V lost 1 base and J lost 3 bases. The CDR3 sequence is 14 residues long. Germline CDR1 GTSNPN, CDR2 SVGIG (reference sequence). The CDR3 region is CAWSGSGSYNEQFF. The CDR3 nucleotides read TGTGCCTGGAGTGGAAGCGGGAGCTACAATGAGCAGTTCTTC.

V usage is TRBV18 and J usage is TRBJ2-6, with D uncertain. CDR1 KGHSH and CDR2 LQKENI come from the germline V gene. CDR3 size: 17 residues. Trimming took 3 bases from V and 0 from J, leaving 12 bases between them. The CDR3 region is CASSPSSRGSGANVLTF. The CDR3 nucleotides are TGTGCCAGCTCACCGAGCTCCCGCGGCTCTGGGGCCAACGTCCTGACTTTC.

The chain combines TRBV2 with TRBJ2-1; the match to TRBD2 covers 10 bases. Germline values: CDR1 SNHLY, CDR2 FYNNEI. V lost 2 bases, J lost 6 bases, and 4 bases stayed unmatched. The CDR3 has 15 amino acids. The CDR3: CASSERLAGANEQFF. In DNA, the CDR3 is TGTGCCAGCAGTGAAAGGCTAGCGGGGGCCAATGAGCAGTTCTTC.

The rearrangement joins TRBV6-5 to TRBJ1-2, with 8 bases identical to TRBD1. The CDR3 is 13 residues long. The V gene's germline CDR1 is MNHEY and CDR2 SVGAGI. The V segment lost 6 bases and the J segment 6 bases; nucleotides outside the gene matches: 6. The CDR3 loop is CASRRQGLNGYTF. The CDR3 DNA is TGTGCCAGCAGGAGACAGGGGTTGAATGGCTACACCTTC.

This clone was seen a handful of times. The rearrangement joins TRBV5-1 to TRBJ2-5; D call uncertain. The CDR3 spans 12 residues. V lost 0 bases, J lost 3 bases, and 3 bases lay in between. The V gene's germline CDR1 is SGHRS and CDR2 YFSETQ. The CDR3 nucleotides read TGCGCCAGCAGCTTGGAAAAAGAGACCCAGTACTTC. Encoded protein: CASSLEKETQYF.

The chain carries TRBV19 and TRBJ2-1; D possibly corresponds to TRBD2 (5 bases). CDR3 length equals 17 residues. Germline V gene lookup returns CDR1 LNHDA and CDR2 SQIVND (reference sequence). The germline V and J ends were trimmed by 0 bases and 4 bases, with 16 bases remaining between them. CDR3 in DNA: TGTGCCAGTAGTATAGACGCGGGCCAACTGGGTTACAATGAGCAGTTCTTC. Its translation is CASSIDAGQLGYNEQFF.

The chain couples TRBV15 to TRBJ2-3, with D uncertain. CDR3 size: 13 residues. V was shortened by 0 bases and J by 10 bases, with 11 bases between the two germline ends. Germline V lookup: CDR1 LNHNV, CDR2 YYDKDF (reference sequence). CDR3 DNA sequence: TGTGCCACCAGCAGAGATCGGCTTGAGGCGCAGTATTTT. This translates into CATSRDRLEAQYF.

The V call is TRBV12-3 or TRBV12-4, the J call TRBJ2-7; TRBD1 agrees at 7 bases. The V and J ends lost 6 bases and 1 base, in that order; junction bases with no gene match: 3. The CDR3 consists of 13 residues. The CDR3 region has the DNA TGTGCCAGCAGCTGGGGACAGTCCTACGAGCAGTACTTC. This encodes CASSWGQSYEQYF.

V and J are TRBV4-3 and TRBJ1-1, with D hard to call. The CDR3 totals 15 residues. The germline V and J ends were trimmed by 1 base and 3 bases, with 12 bases remaining between them. The germline V gene has CDR1 LGHNA and CDR2 YSLEER. The DNA of the CDR3 is TGCGCCAGCAGCCAAGGGTTTCGGATTTACACTGAAGCTTTCTTT. It translates to CASSQGFRIYTEAFF.

The rearrangement joins TRBV12-3 or TRBV12-4 to TRBJ1-1; D may be TRBD1 (5 bases). This CDR3 has 13 amino acids. V lost 5 bases and J 1 base, leaving 8 bases between the germline ends. CDR3 nucleotide sequence: TGTGCCAGCAGTGAACAGGAGAACACTGAAGCTTTCTTT. Translation gives CASSEQENTEAFF.

For the CDR3, the DNA is TGCAGCGTTGAAAAGGGGGGGACTGAAGCTTTCTTT. Protein sequence: CSVEKGGTEAFF. The chain carries TRBV29-1 and TRBJ1-1, with D possibly being TRBD1 (6 bases). Germline V CDR1 and CDR2: SQVTM, ANQGSEA. The CDR3 length is 12 residues. V was trimmed by 2 bases and J by 5 bases, leaving 9 bases between them.

The rearrangement uses TRBV12-5 and TRBJ2-5; D unclear. Germline CDR1 and CDR2: LGHNT and FRNRAP. The CDR3 is 15 amino acids. Trimming stripped 2 bases from V and 2 bases from J, with 12 bases between. CDR3: CASGLPGLGQETQYF. The CDR3 DNA reads TGTGCTAGTGGTTTGCCGGGTCTTGGGCAAGAGACCCAGTACTTC.

The V gene is TRBV18, the J gene TRBJ2-7; 11 bases are shared with TRBD2. V dropped 3 bases and J dropped 3; count of bases not matched to a gene: 10. This CDR3 region has 17 residues. Per the germline V gene, CDR1 is KGHSH and CDR2 is LQKENI. The CDR3 region is CASSPRTTGTSGYEQYF. The CDR3 bases are TGTGCCAGCTCACCCCGTACCACCGGGACTAGCGGCTACGAGCAGTACTTC.

There are a few counts of this clone. The V gene is TRBV2, the J gene TRBJ2-2; 14 bases map to TRBD2. The CDR3 sequence is 17 residues long. V was clipped by 8 bases and J by 4 bases; unmatched bases: 9. The germline CDR1 and CDR2 sequences are SNHLY and FYNNEI. CDR3 sequence reads: CASGMGLAGAITGELFF. For the CDR3, the DNA is TGTGCCAGCGGGATGGGACTAGCGGGAGCAATCACCGGGGAGCTGTTTTTT.

This chain uses TRBV19 with TRBJ2-7, with D possibly being TRBD2 (5 bases). CDR1 is LNHDA and CDR2 is SQIVND in the germline V gene (reference sequence). Trimming shortened V by 2 bases and J by 4 bases, and 12 bases separated the two germline ends. The CDR3 totals 14 residues. The CDR3 loop is CASSIRELGYEQYF. DNA of the CDR3: TGTGCCAGTAGTATACGGGAACTTGGTTACGAGCAGTACTTC.

The chain carries TRBV5-1 and TRBJ1-1; D perhaps matches TRBD1 (5 bases). CDR3 length: 16 residues. V was pared by 2 bases and J by 7 bases, with 21 bases between. Germline CDR1 reads SGHRS; CDR2 reads YFSETQ. The CDR3 here is CASSFHRGTGAGEAFF. The DNA for the CDR3 is TGCGCCAGCAGCTTCCATCGAGGGACTGGGGCCGGTGAAGCTTTCTTT.

V usage is TRBV27 and J usage is TRBJ1-6; TRBD1 matches 9 bases. The CDR3 spans 16 residues. Germline V gives CDR1 MNHEY, CDR2 SMNVEV (reference sequence). Unmatched junction bases numbered 9, after V lost 5 bases and J lost 7 bases. The CDR3 loop is CASSAAGDRVNSPLHF. The CDR3 region has the DNA TGTGCCAGCAGTGCTGCGGGGGACAGGGTGAATTCACCCCTCCACTTT.

This chain joins TRBV19 and TRBJ1-2; D is uncertain. V was trimmed by 3 bases and J by 2 bases, leaving 10 bases between them. CDR1 LNHDA and CDR2 SQIVND come from the germline V gene (reference sequence). The CDR3 runs to 14 residues. CDR3 sequence reads: CASSIRRENYGYTF. The CDR3 DNA reads as TGTGCCAGTAGTATTAGGAGGGAGAACTATGGCTACACCTTC. The full variable domain, rest sourced from reference TRBV19 and TRBJ1-2, is DGGITQSPKYLFRKEGQNVTLSCEQNLNHDAMYWYRQDPGQGLRLIYYSQIVNDFQKGDIAEGYSVSREKKESFPLTVTSAQKNPTAFYLCASSIRRENYGYTFGSGTRLTVV.

V gene TRBV5-1 combines with J gene TRBJ2-2, with 14 bases matching TRBD2. V was clipped by 5 bases and J by 4 bases; unmatched bases: 4. CDR1 and CDR2 from the germline V gene are SGHRS and YFSETQ. The CDR3 runs 16 residues. CDR3 residues: CASRGLAGVGTGELFF. The CDR3 nucleotides are TGCGCCAGCAGGGGACTAGCGGGAGTTGGCACCGGGGAGCTGTTTTTT. Based on the CDR3 plus reference TRBV5-1 and TRBJ2-2, the full variable domain is KAGVTQTPRYLIKTRGQQVTLSCSPISGHRSVSWYQQTPGQGLQFLFEYFSETQRNKGNFPGRFSGRQFSNSRSEMNVSTLELGDSALYLCASRGLAGVGTGELFFGEGSRLTVL.

The V and J genes are TRBV7-9 and TRBJ2-7; D assignment may be TRBD1 or TRBD2 (5 bases each). The V and J ends lost 3 bases and 2 bases respectively, with 11 bases between them. The germline V gene has CDR1 SEHNR and CDR2 FQNEAQ (reference sequence). This CDR3 is 14 amino acids long. Here the CDR3 DNA reads TGTGCCAGCAGCTTTGGGGACCGAACCTACGAGCAGTACTTC. It specifies CASSFGDRTYEQYF.

The V and J genes are TRBV18 and TRBJ1-1, with D possibly TRBD1 on 5 matching bases. Trimming pared 0 bases from V and 7 bases from J, leaving 9 bases between. Germline V CDR1 and CDR2: KGHSH, LQKENI. This CDR3 comprises 13 residues. The CDR3 region is CASSPPGGDEAFF. In DNA, the CDR3 is TGTGCCAGCTCACCACCAGGAGGGGATGAAGCTTTCTTT.

The chain couples TRBV19 to TRBJ2-1; 7 nucleotides match TRBD2. CDR3 length equals 15 residues. Germline trimming cut 1 base from V and 3 bases from J; bases unmatched to any gene: 3. Per germline, CDR1 LNHDA and CDR2 SQIVND (reference sequence). CDR3 sequence reads: CASSIVGLDYNEQFF. In DNA, the CDR3 is TGTGCCAGTAGTATAGTCGGACTAGACTACAATGAGCAGTTCTTC.

V gene TRBV2 combines with J gene TRBJ1-1, with D perhaps TRBD1 (5 bases). Between the trimmed V and J ends, which lost 6 bases and 5 bases, there was a span of 10 bases. Germline V gene data show CDR1 as SNHLY and CDR2 as FYNNEI. The CDR3 contains 12 residues. DNA of the CDR3: TGTGCCAGCAGGGGGGAAGTGACTGAAGCTTTCTTT. It codes for CASRGEVTEAFF.